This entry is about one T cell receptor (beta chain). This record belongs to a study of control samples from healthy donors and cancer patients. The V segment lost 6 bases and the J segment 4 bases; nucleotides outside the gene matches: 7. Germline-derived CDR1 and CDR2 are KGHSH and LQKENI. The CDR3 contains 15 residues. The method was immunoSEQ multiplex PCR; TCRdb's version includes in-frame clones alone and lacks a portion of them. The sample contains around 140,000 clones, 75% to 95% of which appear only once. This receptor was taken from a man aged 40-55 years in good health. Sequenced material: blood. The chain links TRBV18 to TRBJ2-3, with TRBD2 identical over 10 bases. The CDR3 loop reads CASSDQAGGPDTQYF. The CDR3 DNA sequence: TGTGCCAGCTCCGATCAAGCGGGGGGGCCAGATACGCAGTATTTT.